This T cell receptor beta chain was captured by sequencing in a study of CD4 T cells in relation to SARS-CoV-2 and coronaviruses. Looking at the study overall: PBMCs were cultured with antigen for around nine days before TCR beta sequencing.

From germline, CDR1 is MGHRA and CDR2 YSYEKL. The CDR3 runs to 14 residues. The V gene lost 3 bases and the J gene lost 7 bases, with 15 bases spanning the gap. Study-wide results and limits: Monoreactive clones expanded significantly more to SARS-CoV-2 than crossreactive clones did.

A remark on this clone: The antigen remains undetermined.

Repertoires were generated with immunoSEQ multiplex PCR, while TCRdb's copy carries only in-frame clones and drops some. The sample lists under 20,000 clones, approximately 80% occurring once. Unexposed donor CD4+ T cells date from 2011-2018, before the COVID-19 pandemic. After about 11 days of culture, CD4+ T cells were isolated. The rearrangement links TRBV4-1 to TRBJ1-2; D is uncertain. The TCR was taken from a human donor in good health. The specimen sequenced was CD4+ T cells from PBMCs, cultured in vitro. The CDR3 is CASSHTAGFVGYTF. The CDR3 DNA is TGCGCCAGCAGCCACACGGCGGGGTTTGTTGGCTACACCTTC.